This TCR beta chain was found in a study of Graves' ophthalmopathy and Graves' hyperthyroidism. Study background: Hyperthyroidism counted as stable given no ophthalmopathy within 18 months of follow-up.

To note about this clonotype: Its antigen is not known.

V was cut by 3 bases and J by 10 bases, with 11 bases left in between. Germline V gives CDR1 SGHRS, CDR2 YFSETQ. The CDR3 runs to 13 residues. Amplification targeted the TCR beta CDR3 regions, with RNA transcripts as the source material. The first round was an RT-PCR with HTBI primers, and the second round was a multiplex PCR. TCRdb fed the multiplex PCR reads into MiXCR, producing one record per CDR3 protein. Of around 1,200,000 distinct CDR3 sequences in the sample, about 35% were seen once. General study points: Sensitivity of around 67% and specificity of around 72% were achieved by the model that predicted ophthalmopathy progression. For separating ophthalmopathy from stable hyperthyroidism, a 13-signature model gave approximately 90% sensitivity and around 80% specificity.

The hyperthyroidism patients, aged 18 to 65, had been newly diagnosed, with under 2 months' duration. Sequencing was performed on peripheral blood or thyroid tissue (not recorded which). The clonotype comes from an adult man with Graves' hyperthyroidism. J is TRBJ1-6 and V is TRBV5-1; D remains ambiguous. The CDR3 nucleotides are TGCGCCAGCAGCTCAGATACGGGATCACCCCTCCACTTT. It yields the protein CASSSDTGSPLHF.